This T cell receptor beta chain appears in the sequencing data of a study of early stage breast cancer tumors. The method was immunoSEQ multiplex PCR; TCRdb's version includes in-frame clones alone and lacks a portion of them. The sample contains 20,000 to 25,000 clones, more than 75% of which appear only once. V was pared by 0 bases and J by 0 bases, with 8 bases between. The length of the CDR3 is 15 residues. Germline-derived CDR1 and CDR2 are LNHNV and YYDKDF (reference sequence). The sequenced sample was blood. The source of this sequence is a person aged 55-75 years with breast cancer. The chain employs TRBV15 and TRBJ1-1; no clear D. The CDR3 loop reads CATSRERALNTEAFF. The CDR3 region has the DNA TGTGCCACCAGCAGAGAAAGGGCACTGAACACTGAAGCTTTCTTT. The full variable domain, completed using reference TRBV15 and TRBJ1-1, is DAMVIQNPRYQVTQFGKPVTLSCSQTLNHNVMYWYQQKSSQAPKLLFHYYDKDFNNEADTPDNFQSRRPNTSFCFLDIRSPGLGDTAMYLCATSRERALNTEAFFGQGTRLTVV.